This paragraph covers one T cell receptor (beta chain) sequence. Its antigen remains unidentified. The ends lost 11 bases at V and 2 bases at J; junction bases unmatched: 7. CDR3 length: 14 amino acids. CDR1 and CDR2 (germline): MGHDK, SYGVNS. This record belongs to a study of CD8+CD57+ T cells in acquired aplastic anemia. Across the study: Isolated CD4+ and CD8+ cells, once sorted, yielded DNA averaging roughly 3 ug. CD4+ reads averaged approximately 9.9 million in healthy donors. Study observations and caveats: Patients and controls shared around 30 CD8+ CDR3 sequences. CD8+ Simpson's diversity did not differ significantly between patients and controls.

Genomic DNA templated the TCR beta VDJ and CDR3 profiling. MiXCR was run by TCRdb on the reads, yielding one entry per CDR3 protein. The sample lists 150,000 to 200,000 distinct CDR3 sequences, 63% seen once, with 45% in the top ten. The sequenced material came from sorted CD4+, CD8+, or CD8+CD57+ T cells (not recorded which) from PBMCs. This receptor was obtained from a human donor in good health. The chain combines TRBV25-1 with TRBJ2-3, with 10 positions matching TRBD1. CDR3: CAPTGTGVTDTQYF. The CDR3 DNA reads TGTGCCCCAACGGGGACAGGGGTCACAGATACGCAGTATTTT.